A single sample is the source of the 21 T cell receptor beta chains below, sequenced in a study of blood T cell repertoires in COVID-19. Sequenced by immunoSEQ multiplex PCR; TCRdb stores in-frame clones only, minus some. The table has 300,000 or so clones, around 89% seen once. Sequencing was done on a sample of peripheral blood. The receptors come from a woman in her 40s with acute or convalescent COVID-19.

This rearrangement joins TRBV6-2 or TRBV6-3 to TRBJ1-5; D is ambiguous. This CDR3 comprises 14 residues. Germline V gives CDR1 MNHEY, CDR2 SVGEGT. V was clipped by 5 bases and J by 3 bases, with 11 bases between them. This CDR3 reads CASSRPGYNQPQHF. The DNA for the CDR3 is TGTGCCAGCAGTCGGCCAGGCTACAATCAGCCCCAGCATTTT.

The CDR3 here is CASSYGRGGFTDTQYF. In DNA, the CDR3 is TGTGCCAGCAGCTACGGAAGGGGGGGCTTCACAGATACGCAGTATTTT. This chain uses TRBV7-6 with TRBJ2-3; D might be TRBD2 (7 bases). The germline V gene encodes CDR1 SGHVS and CDR2 FNYEAQ. V was cut by 4 bases and J by 2 bases, with 16 bases left in between. The CDR3 is made up of 16 amino acids.

The chain uses TRBV4-1 and TRBJ1-2; D is perhaps TRBD1 (6 bases). The CDR3 loop spans 15 amino acids. Germline CDR1 reads MGHRA; CDR2 reads YSYEKL. Trimming took off 0 bases at V and 4 bases at J, with 12 bases between the two ends. This chain's CDR3 is CASSQDSGGGYGYTF. The CDR3 coding sequence is TGCGCCAGCAGCCAAGATTCGGGAGGGGGCTATGGCTACACCTTC.

The genes are TRBV11-2 and TRBJ1-2; 9 positions agree with TRBD1. Trimming cost V 5 bases and J 6 bases; bases outside gene matches: 10. This CDR3 contains 15 residues. CDR1 SGHAT and CDR2 FQNNGV come from the germline V gene. The CDR3: CASSAVQGAVDGYTF. The CDR3 nucleotides are TGTGCCAGCAGCGCGGTACAGGGGGCAGTGGATGGCTACACCTTC. The variable domain in full, with the rest retrieved from reference TRBV11-2 and TRBJ1-2, is EAGVAQSPRYKIIEKRQSVAFWCNPISGHATLYWYQQILGQGPKLLIQFQNNGVVDDSQLPKDRFSAERLKGVDSTLKIQPAKLEDSAVYLCASSAVQGAVDGYTFGSGTRLTVV.

The CDR3: CASGQSTDTQYF. Written as DNA, the CDR3 is TGTGCCAGCGGACAGAGCACAGATACGCAGTATTTT. The genes are TRBV2 and TRBJ2-3; the D gene is possibly TRBD1 (6 bases). Trimming stripped 8 bases from V and 0 bases from J, with 6 bases between. The length of the CDR3 is 12 residues. Germline values: CDR1 SNHLY, CDR2 FYNNEI.

The rearrangement uses TRBV29-1 and TRBJ1-2; no reliable D call. The CDR3 is 12 residues long. V lost 4 bases and J 0 bases, leaving 6 bases between the germline ends. Germline V gene data show CDR1 as SQVTM and CDR2 as ANQGSEA. CDR3 sequence reads: CSVAGSNYGYTF. CDR3 nucleotide sequence: TGCAGCGTTGCAGGTTCTAACTATGGCTACACCTTC.

The chain links TRBV24-1 to TRBJ2-3, with 9 nucleotides matching TRBD2. The CDR3 is 16 amino acids. Losses at the gene ends were 4 bases for V and 0 bases for J; bases not matched to a gene: 4. Germline V gene lookup returns CDR1 KGHDR and CDR2 SFDVKD. Written as DNA, the CDR3 is TGTGCCACCAGTGAGGGGGCGGGGGGGAGCACAGATACGCAGTATTTT. As protein: CATSEGAGGSTDTQYF.

This rearrangement joins TRBV30 to TRBJ2-3; 11 positions agree with TRBD2. Trimming took 4 bases from V and 10 from J; bases not matched to a gene: 13. The V gene's germline CDR1 is GTSNPN and CDR2 SVGIG (reference sequence). This CDR3 contains 15 residues. The CDR3 coding sequence is TGTGCCTGGACCGTTACCTCTCGACTAGCGGGGCCGCAGTATTTT. Translating it yields CAWTVTSRLAGPQYF.

The gene calls are TRBV5-1 and TRBJ1-1; 9 bases agree with TRBD1. The CDR3 is 14 residues long. J lost 6 bases, V lost 4 bases, and 7 bases had no gene match. CDR1 is SGHRS, CDR2 YFSETQ, per germline. CDR3 sequence reads: CASSLQGASAEAFF. As DNA, the CDR3 is TGCGCCAGCAGCCTACAGGGGGCGTCGGCTGAAGCTTTCTTT.

V usage is TRBV4-1 and J usage is TRBJ2-1; D uncertain. The CDR3 contains 13 residues. With 1 base removed from V and 7 bases from J, the gap between germline ends came to 8 bases. The germline V gene encodes CDR1 MGHRA and CDR2 YSYEKL. CDR3 region: CASSQVALNEQFF. The CDR3, as DNA: TGCGCCAGCAGCCAAGTGGCTTTGAATGAGCAGTTCTTC.

This chain links TRBV19 with TRBJ2-5, with TRBD1 identical over 11 bases. The CDR3 is 12 amino acids. V lost 5 bases and J lost 11; bases outside the gene matches: 4. Germline lookup yields CDR1 LNHDA and CDR2 SQIVND (reference sequence). This chain's CDR3 is CASSSGQGAQYF. CDR3 nucleotides: TGTGCCAGTAGTTCAGGACAGGGGGCTCAGTACTTC.

The V and J genes are TRBV27 and TRBJ2-5; TRBD1 aligns across 7 bases. The CDR3 covers 17 residues. V gave up 5 bases and J gave up 0 bases; unmatched junction bases: 12. Germline V gives CDR1 MNHEY, CDR2 SMNVEV (reference sequence). The CDR3 loop reads CASSPTRGWGNQETQYF. In DNA, the CDR3 is TGTGCCAGCAGTCCGACCAGGGGGTGGGGAAACCAAGAGACCCAGTACTTC.

The V and J genes are TRBV5-1 and TRBJ1-5; 10 positions match TRBD1. Germline assignment: CDR1 SGHRS and CDR2 YFSETQ. V shed 4 bases, J shed 6 bases, and the junction held 4 bases outside the gene matches. The length of the CDR3 is 14 residues. The CDR3 here is CASSETGGGQPQHF. The DNA of the CDR3 is TGCGCCAGCAGCGAGACAGGGGGCGGTCAGCCCCAGCATTTT.

V is TRBV4-1 and J is TRBJ2-1, with 12 nucleotides matching TRBD2. CDR3 length: 17 amino acids. Germline V gives CDR1 MGHRA, CDR2 YSYEKL. After removal of 0 bases from V and 6 bases from J, the junction contained 6 bases not matched to a gene. The CDR3 reads CASSQESSSGGANEQFF. The CDR3 DNA is TGCGCCAGCAGCCAAGAATCGTCTAGCGGGGGGGCCAATGAGCAGTTCTTC.

This clone was detected once. The V gene is TRBV30, the J gene TRBJ2-1; 14 nucleotides line up with TRBD2. V gave up 3 bases and J gave up 16 bases; unmatched junction bases: 5. CDR1 is GTSNPN, CDR2 SVGIG, per germline (reference sequence). This CDR3 is 12 amino acids long. For the CDR3, the DNA is TGTGCCTGGAGGGGACTAGCGGGGGACGATTTCTTC. Residues: CAWRGLAGDDFF.

V and J are TRBV3-1 (or the pseudogene TRBV3-2) and TRBJ2-1; 16 bases are shared with TRBD2. Germline-derived CDR1 and CDR2 are LGHDT and YNNKEL (reference sequence). The CDR3 runs to 20 residues. J was trimmed by 4 bases and V by 0 bases; bases with no gene match: 9. In DNA form, the CDR3 reads TGTGCCAGCAGCCAAGAAGTCCCCGGGACTAGCGGGGGGGCTTACAATGAGCAGTTCTTC. Translating it yields CASSQEVPGTSGGAYNEQFF.

The chain has TRBV29-1 and TRBJ1-3; no clear D. Germline CDR1 is SQVTM and CDR2 is ANQGSEA. There are 13 residues in the CDR3. V was shortened by 4 bases and J by 0 bases, with 7 bases between the two germline ends. CDR3 sequence reads: CSVGVLSGNTIYF. DNA of the CDR3: TGCAGCGTTGGAGTCCTCTCTGGAAACACCATATATTTT.

This clone was counted once. The chain carries TRBV11-2 and TRBJ2-3, with 8 bases that match TRBD2. The germline gives CDR1 SGHAT, CDR2 FQNNGV. The J segment lost 1 base and the V segment lost 6 bases, leaving 6 bases of the junction unmatched. The CDR3 consists of 15 residues. In nucleotides, the CDR3 is TGTGCCAGCAGGACGAGCGGGGGACGCACAGATACGCAGTATTTT. It encodes CASRTSGGRTDTQYF.

The V and J genes are TRBV18 and TRBJ2-1; D is perhaps TRBD2 (7 bases). Trimming cost V 4 bases and J 3 bases, with 13 bases left between them. Germline V gene lookup returns CDR1 KGHSH and CDR2 LQKENI. The CDR3 runs 15 residues. CDR3 residues: CASSLEGGSYNEQFF. DNA of the CDR3: TGTGCCAGCTCACTCGAGGGGGGGAGCTACAATGAGCAGTTCTTC.

V is TRBV7-6 and J is TRBJ2-1; a possible D gene is TRBD1 (5 bases). This CDR3 contains 17 residues. Germline CDR1 and CDR2: SGHVS and FNYEAQ. Trimming stripped 4 bases from V and 4 bases from J, with 20 bases between. The CDR3 region is CASSSLLGPVPYNEQFF. The CDR3 DNA reads TGTGCCAGCAGCTCCCTCTTGGGGCCCGTACCGTACAATGAGCAGTTCTTC. Filled out from reference TRBV7-6 and TRBJ2-1, the complete variable domain reads GAGVSQSPRYKVTKRGQDVALRCDPISGHVSLYWYRQALGQGPEFLTYFNYEAQQDKSGLPNDRFSAERPEGSISTLTIQRTEQRDSAMYRCASSSLLGPVPYNEQFFGPGTRLTVL.

The chain links TRBV3-1 (or the pseudogene TRBV3-2) to TRBJ2-5; TRBD2 might be the D (6 bases). The CDR3 totals 12 residues. Germline V lookup: CDR1 LGHDT, CDR2 YNNKEL (reference sequence). The V and J ends lost 6 bases and 4 bases respectively, with 9 bases between them. CDR3 sequence: CASSNGRETQYF. The CDR3 DNA reads as TGTGCCAGCAGTAACGGGAGAGAGACCCAGTACTTC.